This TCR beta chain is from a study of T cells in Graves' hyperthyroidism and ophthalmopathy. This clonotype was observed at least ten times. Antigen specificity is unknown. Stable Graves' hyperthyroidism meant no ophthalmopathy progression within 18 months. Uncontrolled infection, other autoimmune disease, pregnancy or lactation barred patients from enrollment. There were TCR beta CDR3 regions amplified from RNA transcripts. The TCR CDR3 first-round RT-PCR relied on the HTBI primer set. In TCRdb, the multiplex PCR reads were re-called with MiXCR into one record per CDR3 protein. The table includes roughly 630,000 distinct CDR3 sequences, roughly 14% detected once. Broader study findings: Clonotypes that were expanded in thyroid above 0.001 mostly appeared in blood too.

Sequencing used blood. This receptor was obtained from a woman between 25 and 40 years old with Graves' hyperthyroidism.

The CDR3 nucleotides read TGTGCCAGCAGCTTATCGGGGAGAAATAATGAGCAGTTCTTC. This sequence encodes CASSLSGRNNEQFF. The J gene is TRBJ2-1, the V gene TRBV7-2; possible D gene TRBD2, 5 bases. Trimming left V 2 bases short and J 7 bases short, with 12 bases between. Germline V gene lookup returns CDR1 SGHTA and CDR2 FQGNSA. The CDR3 spans 14 residues. The entire variable domain, with the rest obtained from reference TRBV7-2 and TRBJ2-1, is as follows: GAGVSQSPSNKVTEKGKDVELRCDPISGHTALYWYRQSLGQGLEFLIYFQGNSAPDKSGLPSDRFSAERTGGSVSTLTIQRTQQEDSAVYLCASSLSGRNNEQFFGPGTRLTVL.